This TCR beta chain was sequenced for a study of T cell responses to AZD1222 COVID-19 vaccine. CDR3 length equals 14 residues. Trimming left V 1 base short and J 7 bases short, with 13 bases between. The germline CDR1 and CDR2 sequences are MGHRA and YSYEKL. Sequencing used immunoSEQ multiplex PCR; TCRdb keeps in-frame clones, though not all of them. The table records some 170,000 clones, 90% to 95% of them present only once. This chain joins TRBV4-1 and TRBJ2-5; D tentatively fits TRBD1 or TRBD2 (5 bases each). The sequences come from peripheral blood, collected on day 0 of AZD1222 vaccination. The sequence came from an adult in good health. Written as DNA, the CDR3 is TGCGCCAGCAGCCAAGGGGGCGTCCGGGGGACCCAGTACTTC. Translating gives CASSQGGVRGTQYF.